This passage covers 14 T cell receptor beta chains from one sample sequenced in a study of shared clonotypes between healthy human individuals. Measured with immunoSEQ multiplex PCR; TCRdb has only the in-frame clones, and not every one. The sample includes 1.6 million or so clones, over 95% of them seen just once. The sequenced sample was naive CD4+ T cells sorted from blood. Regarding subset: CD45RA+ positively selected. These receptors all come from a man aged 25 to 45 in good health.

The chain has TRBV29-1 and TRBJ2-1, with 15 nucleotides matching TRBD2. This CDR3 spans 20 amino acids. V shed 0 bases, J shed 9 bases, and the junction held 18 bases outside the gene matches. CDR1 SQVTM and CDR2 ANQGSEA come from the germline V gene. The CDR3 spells CSVEDFLGTSGRILRGEQFF. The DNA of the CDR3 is TGCAGCGTTGAAGATTTCTTAGGGACTAGCGGGAGGATCCTTCGGGGTGAGCAGTTCTTC.

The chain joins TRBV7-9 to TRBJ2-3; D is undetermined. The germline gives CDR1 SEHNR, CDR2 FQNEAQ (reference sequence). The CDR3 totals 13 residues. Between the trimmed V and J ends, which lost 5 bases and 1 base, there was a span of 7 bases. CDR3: CASSPPGTDTQYF. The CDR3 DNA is TGTGCCAGCAGCCCCCCGGGCACAGATACGCAGTATTTT.

CDR3 in DNA: TGTGCCTGGAGTCCATTACGACAGGGGCGCTCTGGAAACACCATATATTTT. Encoded protein: CAWSPLRQGRSGNTIYF. This chain uses TRBV30 with TRBJ1-3, with TRBD1 matching over 8 bases. V lost 2 bases to trimming and J lost 0 bases; unmatched junction nucleotides: 9. The CDR3 sequence is 17 residues long. Looked up from germline, CDR1 is GTSNPN and CDR2 is SVGIG (reference sequence). Complete variable domain (other parts from reference TRBV30 and TRBJ1-3): SQTIHQWPATLVQPVGSPLSLECTVEGTSNPNLYWYRQAAGRGLQLLFYSVGIGQISSEVPQNLSASRPQDRQFILSSKKLLLSDSGFYLCAWSPLRQGRSGNTIYFGEGSWLTVV.

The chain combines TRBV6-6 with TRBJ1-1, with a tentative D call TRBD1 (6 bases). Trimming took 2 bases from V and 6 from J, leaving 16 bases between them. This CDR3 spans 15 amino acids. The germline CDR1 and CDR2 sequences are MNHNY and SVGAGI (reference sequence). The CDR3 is CASSYRPWTVAEAFF. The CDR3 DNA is TGTGCCAGCAGTTACCGACCTTGGACAGTGGCTGAAGCTTTCTTT.

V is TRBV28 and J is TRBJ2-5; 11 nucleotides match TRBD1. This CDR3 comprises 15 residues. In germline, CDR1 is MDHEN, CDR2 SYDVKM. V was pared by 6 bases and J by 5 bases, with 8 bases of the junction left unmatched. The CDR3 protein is CASRPWTGGWETQYF. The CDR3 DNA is TGTGCCAGCAGGCCCTGGACAGGGGGCTGGGAGACCCAGTACTTC.

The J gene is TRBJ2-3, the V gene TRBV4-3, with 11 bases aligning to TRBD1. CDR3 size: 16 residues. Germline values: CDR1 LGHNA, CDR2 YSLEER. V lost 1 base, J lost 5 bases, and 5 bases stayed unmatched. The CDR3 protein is CASSQGWTGGGDTQYF. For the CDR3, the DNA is TGCGCCAGCAGCCAAGGTTGGACAGGGGGCGGAGATACGCAGTATTTT.

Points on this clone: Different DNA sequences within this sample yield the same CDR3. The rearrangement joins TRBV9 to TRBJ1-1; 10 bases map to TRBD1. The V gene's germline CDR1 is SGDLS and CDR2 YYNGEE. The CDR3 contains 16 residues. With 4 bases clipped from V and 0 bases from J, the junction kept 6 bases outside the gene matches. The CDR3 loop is CASSPRQGALNTEAFF. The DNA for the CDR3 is TGTGCCAGCAGCCCCCGACAGGGGGCCCTGAACACTGAAGCTTTCTTT.

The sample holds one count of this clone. The CDR3 loop reads CASSNGQYNEQFF. DNA of the CDR3: TGTGCCAGCAGTAACGGACAGTACAATGAGCAGTTCTTC. The J gene is TRBJ2-1, the V gene TRBV2; D may be TRBD1 (6 bases). V lost 5 bases and J 4 bases, leaving 9 bases between the germline ends. The CDR3 spans 13 residues. Germline CDR1 SNHLY, CDR2 FYNNEI.

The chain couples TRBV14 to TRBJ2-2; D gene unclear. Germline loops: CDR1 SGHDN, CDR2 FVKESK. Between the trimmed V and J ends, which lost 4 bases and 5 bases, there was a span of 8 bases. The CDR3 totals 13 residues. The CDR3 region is CASSRQTTGELFF. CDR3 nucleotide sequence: TGTGCCAGCAGCCGCCAGACAACCGGGGAGCTGTTTTTT.

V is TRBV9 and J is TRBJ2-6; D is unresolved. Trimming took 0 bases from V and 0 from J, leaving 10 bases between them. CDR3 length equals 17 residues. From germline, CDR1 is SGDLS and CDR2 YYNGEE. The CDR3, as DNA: TGTGCCAGCAGCGTAGGACACCTACTCTCTGGGGCCAACGTCCTGACTTTC. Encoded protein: CASSVGHLLSGANVLTF.

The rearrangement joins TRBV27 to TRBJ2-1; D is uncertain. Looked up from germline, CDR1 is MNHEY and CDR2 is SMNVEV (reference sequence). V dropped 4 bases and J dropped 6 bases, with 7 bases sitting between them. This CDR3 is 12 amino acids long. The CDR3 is CASSSLGNEQFF. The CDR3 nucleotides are TGTGCCAGCAGTTCACTGGGCAATGAGCAGTTCTTC.

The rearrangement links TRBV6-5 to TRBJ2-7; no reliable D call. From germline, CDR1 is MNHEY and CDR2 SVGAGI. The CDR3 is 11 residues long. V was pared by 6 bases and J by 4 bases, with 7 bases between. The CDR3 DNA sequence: TGTGCCAGCAGAGGTACATACGAGCAGTACTTC. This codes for CASRGTYEQYF.

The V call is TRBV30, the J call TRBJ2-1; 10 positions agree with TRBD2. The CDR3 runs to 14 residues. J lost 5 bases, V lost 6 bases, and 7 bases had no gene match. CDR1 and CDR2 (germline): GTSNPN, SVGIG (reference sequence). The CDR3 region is CACPWTSGNNEQFF. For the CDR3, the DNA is TGTGCCTGCCCATGGACTAGCGGTAACAATGAGCAGTTCTTC.

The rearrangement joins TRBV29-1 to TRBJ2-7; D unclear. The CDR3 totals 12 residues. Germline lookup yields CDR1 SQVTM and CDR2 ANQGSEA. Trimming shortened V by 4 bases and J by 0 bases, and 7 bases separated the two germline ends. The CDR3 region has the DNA TGCAGCGTTGTTAGGGACTCCTACGAGCAGTACTTC. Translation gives CSVVRDSYEQYF.